This entry features one T cell receptor beta chain sequence. Its matching antigen is unknown. This entry comes from a study of graft-versus-host responses after intestinal transplantation. The wider study: Transplants given to recipients were multivisceral, liver-intestinal, or isolated intestinal. Anti-thymocyte globulin induction preceded about three years of tacrolimus and steroid maintenance in all recipients. Study-wide results and caveats: Early after transplant, HvG declines were associated with peak levels of circulating GvH clones. Allografts of patients with graft-donor T cell macrochimerism showed high graft-versus-host to host-versus-graft clone ratios.

The method was immunoSEQ multiplex PCR; TCRdb's version includes in-frame clones alone and lacks a portion of them. The sample shows over 85,000 clones, 91% of them seen only once. The sequence was obtained from a human donor who was the organ donor for an intestinal transplant. Specimen: unstimulated CD4+ T cells sorted from spleen or lymph node cells, collected before transplant.

In nucleotides, the CDR3 is TGCGCCAGCAGCCAAGGTCAGCGGGGGGGCCCTTCTACGCAGTATTTT. It is translated as CASSQGQRGGPSTQYF. The chain uses TRBV4-3 and TRBJ2-3; 10 bases map to TRBD2. Losses at the gene ends were 1 base for V and 8 bases for J; bases not matched to a gene: 9. Looked up from germline, CDR1 is LGHNA and CDR2 is YSLEER. This CDR3 is 16 amino acids long.